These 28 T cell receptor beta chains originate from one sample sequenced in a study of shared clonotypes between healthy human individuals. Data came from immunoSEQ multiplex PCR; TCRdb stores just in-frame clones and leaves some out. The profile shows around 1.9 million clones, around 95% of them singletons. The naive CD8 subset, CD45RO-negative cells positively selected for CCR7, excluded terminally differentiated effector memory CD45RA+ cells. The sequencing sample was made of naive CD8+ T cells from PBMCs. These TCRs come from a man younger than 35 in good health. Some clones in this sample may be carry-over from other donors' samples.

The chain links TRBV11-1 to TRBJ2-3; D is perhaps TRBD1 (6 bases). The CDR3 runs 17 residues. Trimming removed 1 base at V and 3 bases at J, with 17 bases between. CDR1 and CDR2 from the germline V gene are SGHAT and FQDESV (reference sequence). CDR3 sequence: CASSLVPSRGRTDTQYF. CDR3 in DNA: TGTGCCAGCAGCTTAGTACCATCTAGGGGGAGAACAGATACGCAGTATTTT.

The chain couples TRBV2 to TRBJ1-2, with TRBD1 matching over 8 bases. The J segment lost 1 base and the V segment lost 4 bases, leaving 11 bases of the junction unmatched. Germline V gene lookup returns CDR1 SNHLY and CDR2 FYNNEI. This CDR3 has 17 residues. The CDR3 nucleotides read TGTGCCAGCAGTGTCTCGGCAGGGGGCTATTTTAACTATGGCTACACCTTC. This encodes CASSVSAGGYFNYGYTF.

The DNA for the CDR3 is TGTGCCAGCAGTTTAGGTGGTCGGGCGGGAGTCGAGCAGTACTTC. It yields the protein CASSLGGRAGVEQYF. The chain joins TRBV27 to TRBJ2-7; the match to TRBD2 covers 7 bases. This CDR3 has 15 residues. Looked up from germline, CDR1 is MNHEY and CDR2 is SMNVEV (reference sequence). The V segment lost 2 bases and the J segment 6 bases; nucleotides outside the gene matches: 10.

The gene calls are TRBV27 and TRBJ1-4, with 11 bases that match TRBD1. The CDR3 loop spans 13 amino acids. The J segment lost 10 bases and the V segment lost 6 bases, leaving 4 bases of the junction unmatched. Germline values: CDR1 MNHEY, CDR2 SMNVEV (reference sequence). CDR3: CASRTGTGGKLFF. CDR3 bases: TGTGCCAGCAGAACCGGGACAGGGGGAAAACTGTTTTTT.

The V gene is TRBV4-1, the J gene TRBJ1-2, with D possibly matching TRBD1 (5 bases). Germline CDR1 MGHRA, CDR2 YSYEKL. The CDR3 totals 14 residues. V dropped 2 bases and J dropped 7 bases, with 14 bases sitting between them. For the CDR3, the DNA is TGCGCCAGCAGCCAAACGGGGGAGGAGGCTGGCTACACCTTC. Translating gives CASSQTGEEAGYTF.

The DNA of the CDR3 is TGTGCCAGCAGCGTAGCTCCGGGACAGAATCACTATGGCTACACCTTC. This sequence encodes CASSVAPGQNHYGYTF. The chain employs TRBV9 and TRBJ1-2, with 7 bases lining up with TRBD1. The CDR3 totals 16 residues. Germline V CDR1 and CDR2: SGDLS, YYNGEE. Germline trimming cut 0 bases from V and 3 bases from J; bases unmatched to any gene: 8.

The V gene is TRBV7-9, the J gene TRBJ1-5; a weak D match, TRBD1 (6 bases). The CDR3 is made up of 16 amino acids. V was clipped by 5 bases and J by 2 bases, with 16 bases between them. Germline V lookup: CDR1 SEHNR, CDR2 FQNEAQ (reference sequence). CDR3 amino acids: CASSLTRTDGNQPQHF. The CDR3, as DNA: TGTGCCAGCAGCCTAACCCGGACAGATGGCAATCAGCCCCAGCATTTT.

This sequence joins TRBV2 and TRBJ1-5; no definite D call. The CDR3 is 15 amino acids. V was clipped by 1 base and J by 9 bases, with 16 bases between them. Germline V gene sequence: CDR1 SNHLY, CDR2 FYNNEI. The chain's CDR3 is CASSEVERVPGPQHF. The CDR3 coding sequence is TGTGCCAGCAGTGAAGTGGAACGGGTCCCTGGGCCCCAGCATTTT.

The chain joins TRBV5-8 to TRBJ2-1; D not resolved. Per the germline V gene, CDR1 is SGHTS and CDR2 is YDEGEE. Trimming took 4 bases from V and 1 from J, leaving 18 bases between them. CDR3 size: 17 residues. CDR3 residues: CASSTRRFLGSYNEQFF. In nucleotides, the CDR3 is TGTGCCAGCAGCACACGCCGTTTTCTCGGTTCCTACAATGAGCAGTTCTTC.

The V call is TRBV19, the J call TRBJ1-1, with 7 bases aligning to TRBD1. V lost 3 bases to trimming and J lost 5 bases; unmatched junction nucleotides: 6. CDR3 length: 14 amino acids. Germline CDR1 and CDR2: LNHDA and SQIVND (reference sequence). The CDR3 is CASSIRGVWTEAFF. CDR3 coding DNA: TGTGCCAGTAGTATCAGGGGGGTTTGGACTGAAGCTTTCTTT.

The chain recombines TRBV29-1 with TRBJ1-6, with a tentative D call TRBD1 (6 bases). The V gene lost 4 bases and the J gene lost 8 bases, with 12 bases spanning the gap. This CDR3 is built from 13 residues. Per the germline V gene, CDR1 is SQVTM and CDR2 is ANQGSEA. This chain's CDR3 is CSVADGGHSPLHF. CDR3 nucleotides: TGCAGCGTTGCGGACGGGGGCCATTCACCCCTCCACTTT.

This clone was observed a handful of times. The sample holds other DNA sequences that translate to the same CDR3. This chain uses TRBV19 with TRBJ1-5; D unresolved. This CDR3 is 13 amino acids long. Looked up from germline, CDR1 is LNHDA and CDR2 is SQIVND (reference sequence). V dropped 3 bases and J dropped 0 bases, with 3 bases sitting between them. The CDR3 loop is CASSMGSNQPQHF. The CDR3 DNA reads TGTGCCAGTAGTATGGGTAGCAATCAGCCCCAGCATTTT.

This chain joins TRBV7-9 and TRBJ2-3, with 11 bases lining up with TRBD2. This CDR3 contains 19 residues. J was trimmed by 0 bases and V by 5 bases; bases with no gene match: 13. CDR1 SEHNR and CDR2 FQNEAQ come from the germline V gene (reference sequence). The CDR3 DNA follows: TGTGCCAGCAGCGGAAGGGGACTAGCGGACGGTATTAGCACAGATACGCAGTATTTT. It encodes CASSGRGLADGISTDTQYF.

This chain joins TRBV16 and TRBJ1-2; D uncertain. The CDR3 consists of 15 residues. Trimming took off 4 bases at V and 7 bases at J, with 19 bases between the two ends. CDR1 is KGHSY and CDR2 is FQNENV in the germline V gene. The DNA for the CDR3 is TGTGCCAGCAGCCCCCCCACCCTGGTTCGAGTTGGCTACACCTTC. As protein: CASSPPTLVRVGYTF.

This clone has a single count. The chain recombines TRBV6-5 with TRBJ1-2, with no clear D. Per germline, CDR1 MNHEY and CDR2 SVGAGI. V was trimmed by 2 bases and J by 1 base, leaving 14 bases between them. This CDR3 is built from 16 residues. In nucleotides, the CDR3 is TGTGCCAGCAGTTACGCAGAGACTGGCTATAACTATGGCTACACCTTC. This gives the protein CASSYAETGYNYGYTF.

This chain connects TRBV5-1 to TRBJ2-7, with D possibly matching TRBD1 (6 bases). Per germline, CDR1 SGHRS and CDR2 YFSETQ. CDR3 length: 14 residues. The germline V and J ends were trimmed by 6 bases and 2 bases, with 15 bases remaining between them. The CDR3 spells CASTPAGDPYEQYF. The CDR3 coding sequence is TGCGCCAGCACCCCGGCAGGGGACCCCTACGAGCAGTACTTC.

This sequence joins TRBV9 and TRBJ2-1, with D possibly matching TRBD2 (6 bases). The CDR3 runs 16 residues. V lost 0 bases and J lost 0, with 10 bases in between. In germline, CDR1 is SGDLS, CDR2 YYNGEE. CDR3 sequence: CASSVAKTSSYNEQFF. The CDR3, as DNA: TGTGCCAGCAGCGTAGCTAAGACTAGCTCCTACAATGAGCAGTTCTTC.

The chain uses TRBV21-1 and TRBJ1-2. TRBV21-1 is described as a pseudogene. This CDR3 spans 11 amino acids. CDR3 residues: CASSIHYGYTF. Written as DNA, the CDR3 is TGTGCCAGCAGCATCCACTATGGCTACACCTTC.

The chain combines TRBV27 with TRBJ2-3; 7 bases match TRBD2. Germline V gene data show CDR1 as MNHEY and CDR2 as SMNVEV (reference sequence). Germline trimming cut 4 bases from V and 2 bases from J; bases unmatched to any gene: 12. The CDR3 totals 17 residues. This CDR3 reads CASSSTPGLPFTDTQYF. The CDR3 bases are TGTGCCAGCAGTTCGACCCCGGGACTACCATTCACAGATACGCAGTATTTT.

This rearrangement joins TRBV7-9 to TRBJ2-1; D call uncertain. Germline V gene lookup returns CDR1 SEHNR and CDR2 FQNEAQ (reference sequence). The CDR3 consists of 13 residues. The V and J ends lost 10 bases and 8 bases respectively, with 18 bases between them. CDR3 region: CATMGVRVDEQFF. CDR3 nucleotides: TGTGCCACCATGGGTGTGAGAGTGGATGAGCAGTTCTTC.

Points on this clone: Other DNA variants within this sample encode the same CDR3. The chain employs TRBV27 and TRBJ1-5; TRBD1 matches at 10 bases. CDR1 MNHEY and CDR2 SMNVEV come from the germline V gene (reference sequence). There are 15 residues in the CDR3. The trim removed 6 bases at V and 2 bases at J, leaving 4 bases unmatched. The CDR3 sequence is CASRTGGEGNQPQHF. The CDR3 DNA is TGTGCCAGCAGGACAGGGGGCGAGGGCAATCAGCCCCAGCATTTT.

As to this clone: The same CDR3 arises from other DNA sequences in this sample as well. The CDR3: CASSFGLSTDTQYF. The DNA for the CDR3 is TGTGCCAGCAGCTTTGGACTCAGCACAGATACGCAGTATTTT. The J gene is TRBJ2-3, the V gene TRBV7-3; weak D call: TRBD2 (5 bases). Germline V lookup: CDR1 SGHTA, CDR2 FQGTGA. There are 14 residues in the CDR3. Trimming took off 3 bases at V and 0 bases at J, with 7 bases between the two ends.

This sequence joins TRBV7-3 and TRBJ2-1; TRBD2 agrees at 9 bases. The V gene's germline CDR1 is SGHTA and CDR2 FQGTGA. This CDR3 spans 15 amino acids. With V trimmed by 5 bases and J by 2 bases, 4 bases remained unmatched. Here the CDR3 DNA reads TGTGCCAGCAGCAAGATAGCGGGAGCCTACAATGAGCAGTTCTTC. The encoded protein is CASSKIAGAYNEQFF. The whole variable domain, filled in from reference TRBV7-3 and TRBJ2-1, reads GAGVSQTPSNKVTEKGKYVELRCDPISGHTALYWYRQSLGQGPEFLIYFQGTGAADDSGLPNDRFFAVRPEGSVSTLKIQRTERGDSAVYLCASSKIAGAYNEQFFGPGTRLTVL.

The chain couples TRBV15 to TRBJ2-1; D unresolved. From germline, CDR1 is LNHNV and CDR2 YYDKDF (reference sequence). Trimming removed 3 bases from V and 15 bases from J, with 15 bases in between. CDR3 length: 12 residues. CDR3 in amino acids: CATSRSDYGVFF. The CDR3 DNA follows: TGTGCCACCAGCAGGTCTGATTATGGTGTGTTCTTC.

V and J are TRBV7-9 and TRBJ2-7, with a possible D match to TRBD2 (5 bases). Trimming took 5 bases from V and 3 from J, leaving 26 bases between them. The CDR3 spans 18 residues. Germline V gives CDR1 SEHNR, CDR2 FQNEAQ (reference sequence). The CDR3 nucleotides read TGTGCCAGCAGCGATACCCGAATGGGGAGAAATCCTCACTACGAGCAGTACTTC. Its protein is CASSDTRMGRNPHYEQYF.

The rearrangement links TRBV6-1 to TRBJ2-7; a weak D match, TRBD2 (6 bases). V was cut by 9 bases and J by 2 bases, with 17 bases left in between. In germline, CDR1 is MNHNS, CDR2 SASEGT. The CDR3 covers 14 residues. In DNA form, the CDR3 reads TGTGCCAGTGGCGCTAGCGCTTGGACCTACGAGCAGTACTTC. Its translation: CASGASAWTYEQYF.

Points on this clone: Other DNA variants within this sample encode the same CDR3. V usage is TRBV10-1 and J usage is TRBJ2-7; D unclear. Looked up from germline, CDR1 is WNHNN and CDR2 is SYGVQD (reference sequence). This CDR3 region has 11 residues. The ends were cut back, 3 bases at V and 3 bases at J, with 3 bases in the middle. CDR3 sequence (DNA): TGCGCCAGCAGTGATGGCTACGAGCAGTACTTC. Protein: CASSDGYEQYF.

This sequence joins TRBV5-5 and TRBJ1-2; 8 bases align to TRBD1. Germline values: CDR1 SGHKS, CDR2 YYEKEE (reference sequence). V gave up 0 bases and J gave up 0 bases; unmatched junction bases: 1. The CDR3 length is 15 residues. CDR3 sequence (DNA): TGTGCCAGCAGCTTGGCGGACAGGGCTAACTATGGCTACACCTTC. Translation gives CASSLADRANYGYTF.